Listed here are 22 T cell receptor beta chains from one sample, sequenced in a study of control samples from healthy donors and cancer patients. Clones were sequenced by immunoSEQ multiplex PCR, and TCRdb holds only the in-frame ones, with some missing. Here the sample spans some 120,000 clones, roughly 90% being singletons. Sequenced input: blood. These receptors were obtained from a man in his fifties or sixties in good health.

The chain employs TRBV7-2 and TRBJ2-7, with a possible D match to TRBD1 (6 bases). Germline assignment: CDR1 SGHTA and CDR2 FQGNSA. V lost 5 bases and J 2 bases, leaving 16 bases between the germline ends. This CDR3 has 15 amino acids. CDR3 sequence (DNA): TGTGCCAGCAGCCTTAGGCAGGGGAACGCCTACGAGCAGTACTTC. Residues: CASSLRQGNAYEQYF.

This rearrangement joins TRBV30 to TRBJ2-2, with D uncertain. The CDR3 consists of 14 residues. Germline CDR1 reads GTSNPN; CDR2 reads SVGIG (reference sequence). V was cut by 2 bases and J by 0 bases, with 7 bases left in between. Written as DNA, the CDR3 is TGTGCCTGGAGTAGGCAGTCGAACACCGGGGAGCTGTTTTTT. The encoded protein is CAWSRQSNTGELFF. The whole variable domain, filled in from reference TRBV30 and TRBJ2-2, reads SQTIHQWPATLVQPVGSPLSLECTVEGTSNPNLYWYRQAAGRGLQLLFYSVGIGQISSEVPQNLSASRPQDRQFILSSKKLLLSDSGFYLCAWSRQSNTGELFFGEGSRLTVL.

This chain uses TRBV5-6 with TRBJ1-1; D is unclear. The length of the CDR3 is 16 residues. The germline gives CDR1 SGHDT, CDR2 YYEEEE. The ends were cut back, 0 bases at V and 5 bases at J, with 17 bases in the middle. CDR3 DNA: TGTGCCAGCAGCTTGGAACGTGCCTCGCTGGTAACTGAAGCTTTCTTT. Translated: CASSLERASLVTEAFF.

Notes on this clone: At the DNA level, this CDR3 is encoded by other sequences in the same sample as well. CDR3 coding DNA: TGTGCCAGCAGTAGACAGGGAAGCTCTGGAAACACCATATATTTT. Translating gives CASSRQGSSGNTIYF. V usage is TRBV6-5 and J usage is TRBJ1-3; 7 bases map to TRBD1. Losses at the gene ends were 5 bases for V and 0 bases for J; bases not matched to a gene: 4. The CDR3 length is 15 residues. CDR1 and CDR2 (germline): MNHEY, SVGAGI.

The chain recombines TRBV10-3 with TRBJ1-5; the D gene is possibly TRBD1 (5 bases). Trimming cost V 0 bases and J 6 bases, with 12 bases left between them. In germline, CDR1 is ENHRY, CDR2 SYGVKD. CDR3 length: 15 amino acids. CDR3 in amino acids: CAISESGGTGQPQHF. As DNA, the CDR3 is TGTGCCATCAGTGAGTCTGGGGGTACGGGTCAGCCCCAGCATTTT.

The V gene is TRBV6-2 or TRBV6-3, the J gene TRBJ1-1; 8 positions match TRBD1. Germline values: CDR1 MNHEY, CDR2 SVGEGT. V lost 6 bases, J lost 0 bases, and 3 bases stayed unmatched. This CDR3 has 14 amino acids. The CDR3 DNA is TGTGCCAGCAGCCGGACAGGGATGAACACTGAAGCTTTCTTT. Translated: CASSRTGMNTEAFF.

This rearrangement joins TRBV14 to TRBJ1-4, with 8 nucleotides matching TRBD1. Germline trimming cut 2 bases from V and 7 bases from J; bases unmatched to any gene: 6. The CDR3 runs to 15 residues. Germline V gene lookup returns CDR1 SGHDN and CDR2 FVKESK. The CDR3 reads CASSQLGQGGEKLFF. The CDR3 DNA reads as TGTGCCAGCAGCCAACTCGGACAGGGTGGTGAAAAACTGTTTTTT. The full variable domain, in which reference TRBV14 and TRBJ1-4 provide the parts outside the CDR3, is EAGVTQFPSHSVIEKGQTVTLRCDPISGHDNLYWYRRVMGKEIKFLLHFVKESKQDESGMPNNRFLAERTGGTYSTLKVQPAELEDSGVYFCASSQLGQGGEKLFFGSGTQLSVL.

The rearrangement links TRBV27 to TRBJ2-1; D is perhaps TRBD2 (5 bases). CDR1 is MNHEY, CDR2 SMNVEV, per germline (reference sequence). This CDR3 region has 12 residues. The germline V and J ends were trimmed by 6 bases and 9 bases, with 12 bases remaining between them. CDR3: CASRSSSIEQFF. The DNA for the CDR3 is TGTGCCAGCAGGTCCTCTAGCATTGAGCAGTTCTTC.

The rearrangement joins TRBV2 to TRBJ1-5; maybe TRBD1 (5 bases). V lost 3 bases and J 6 bases, leaving 12 bases between the germline ends. The CDR3 length is 14 residues. The germline gives CDR1 SNHLY, CDR2 FYNNEI. The CDR3 loop is CASSEEGWAQPQHF. In DNA, the CDR3 is TGTGCCAGCAGTGAGGAGGGGTGGGCTCAGCCCCAGCATTTT.

The V gene is TRBV5-4, the J gene TRBJ2-3; either TRBD1 or TRBD2 may fit D (6 bases each). Germline CDR1 is SGHNT and CDR2 is YYREEE (reference sequence). The CDR3 extends over 15 amino acids. V shed 5 bases and J shed 3 bases, with 16 bases lying between them. The CDR3 DNA is TGTGCCAGCAGGCGGGGCAGGGGAGGAACAGATACGCAGTATTTT. Its protein product is CASRRGRGGTDTQYF.

The rearrangement links TRBV5-1 to TRBJ1-4; 8 positions match TRBD1. Germline V gene data show CDR1 as SGHRS and CDR2 as YFSETQ. V gave up 0 bases and J gave up 3 bases; unmatched junction bases: 1. The CDR3 has 15 amino acids. CDR3 in amino acids: CASSLAGGSNEKLFF. The CDR3 region has the DNA TGCGCCAGCAGCTTGGCAGGGGGCTCTAATGAAAAACTGTTTTTT.

The rearrangement joins TRBV27 to TRBJ2-3, with TRBD1 as a possible D gene (6 bases). This CDR3 spans 12 amino acids. The V gene lost 8 bases and the J gene lost 3 bases, with 9 bases spanning the gap. Germline-derived CDR1 and CDR2 are MNHEY and SMNVEV (reference sequence). CDR3 residues: CASSQGTDTQYF. DNA of the CDR3: TGTGCCAGCTCTCAGGGGACAGATACGCAGTATTTT.

The CDR3 here is CASSASTPQKGVSPGNTIYF. The CDR3 nucleotides read TGTGCCAGCAGCGCCAGTACTCCCCAGAAGGGGGTTTCCCCTGGAAACACCATATATTTT. The chain combines TRBV9 with TRBJ1-3; weak D call: TRBD1 (6 bases). Trimming left V 3 bases short and J 2 bases short, with 27 bases between. Germline CDR1 is SGDLS and CDR2 is YYNGEE. This CDR3 contains 20 residues.

This clone was seen once. The V and J genes are TRBV2 and TRBJ1-1; no reliable D call. The V gene's germline CDR1 is SNHLY and CDR2 FYNNEI. This CDR3 comprises 13 residues. V lost 4 bases, J lost 1 base, and 7 bases lay in between. The CDR3 DNA is TGTGCCAGCAGTGTATCAGGGAACACTGAAGCTTTCTTT. As protein: CASSVSGNTEAFF.

The chain joins TRBV15 to TRBJ2-7; D perhaps matches TRBD1 (6 bases). The CDR3 contains 14 residues. Germline CDR1 and CDR2: LNHNV and YYDKDF (reference sequence). V lost 4 bases, J lost 2 bases, and 12 bases lay in between. CDR3 DNA: TGTGCCACCAGCATAGGGACAAATACCTACGAGCAGTACTTC. This sequence encodes CATSIGTNTYEQYF.

This clone was recorded only once. The V and J genes are TRBV5-6 and TRBJ2-2, with D unclear. The ends were cut back, 4 bases at V and 1 base at J, with 14 bases in the middle. Germline values: CDR1 SGHDT, CDR2 YYEEEE. The CDR3 contains 16 residues. For the CDR3, the DNA is TGTGCCAGCAGCCCCTTCTGGTCGGAGAACACCGGGGAGCTGTTTTTT. It codes for CASSPFWSENTGELFF.

This chain uses TRBV9 with TRBJ2-7, with D uncertain. This CDR3 region has 15 residues. V dropped 4 bases and J dropped 0 bases, with 14 bases sitting between them. The germline gives CDR1 SGDLS, CDR2 YYNGEE. The CDR3 region is CASSPQGTSSYEQYF. In DNA form, the CDR3 reads TGTGCCAGCAGCCCCCAAGGCACGAGCTCCTACGAGCAGTACTTC.

The chain combines TRBV5-1 with TRBJ2-6; D is unresolved. The V gene lost 1 base and the J gene lost 0 bases, with 5 bases spanning the gap. The CDR3 is made up of 15 amino acids. CDR1 and CDR2 (germline): SGHRS, YFSETQ. CDR3 DNA sequence: TGCGCCAGCAGCTTGCAATTCTCTGGGGCCAACGTCCTGACTTTC. Translated, it gives CASSLQFSGANVLTF.

The chain carries TRBV24-1 and TRBJ2-3; D remains ambiguous. Germline loops: CDR1 KGHDR, CDR2 SFDVKD. This CDR3 is built from 12 residues. V lost 3 bases to trimming and J lost 2 bases, with 2 bases between them. In DNA form, the CDR3 reads TGTGCCACCAGTGATGTCACAGATACGCAGTATTTT. Translating gives CATSDVTDTQYF.

This chain uses TRBV7-9 with TRBJ2-6; 7 positions match TRBD1. The trim removed 4 bases at V and 4 bases at J, leaving 16 bases unmatched. This CDR3 has 19 residues. CDR1 and CDR2 (germline): SEHNR, FQNEAQ (reference sequence). Written as DNA, the CDR3 is TGTGCCAGCAGCTCTTTAGGACAGGCTTGGCATGCAGGGGCCAACGTCCTGACTTTC. It is translated as CASSSLGQAWHAGANVLTF.

J is TRBJ2-7 and V is TRBV10-2; no definite D call. The V end was cut by 4 bases, the J end by 3 bases, with 13 bases between. The germline V gene has CDR1 WSHSY and CDR2 SAAADI. This CDR3 has 14 residues. The CDR3 bases are TGCGCCAGCAGTGCAACACACAGAAACTACGAGCAGTACTTC. Protein: CASSATHRNYEQYF.

This rearrangement joins TRBV7-8 to TRBJ2-3, with D possibly TRBD1 on 6 matching bases. Deletions cut 6 bases from V and 1 base from J, with 11 bases between. From germline, CDR1 is SGHVS and CDR2 FQNEAQ. The CDR3 length is 14 residues. In nucleotides, the CDR3 is TGTGCCAGCAGGGCAGGGGTAGGCACAGATACGCAGTATTTT. Translated, it gives CASRAGVGTDTQYF. Variable domain in full (rest from reference TRBV7-8 and TRBJ2-3): GAGVSQSPRYKVAKRGQDVALRCDPISGHVSLFWYQQALGQGPEFLTYFQNEAQLDKSGLPSDRFFAERPEGSVSTLKIQRTQQEDSAVYLCASRAGVGTDTQYFGPGTRLTVL.